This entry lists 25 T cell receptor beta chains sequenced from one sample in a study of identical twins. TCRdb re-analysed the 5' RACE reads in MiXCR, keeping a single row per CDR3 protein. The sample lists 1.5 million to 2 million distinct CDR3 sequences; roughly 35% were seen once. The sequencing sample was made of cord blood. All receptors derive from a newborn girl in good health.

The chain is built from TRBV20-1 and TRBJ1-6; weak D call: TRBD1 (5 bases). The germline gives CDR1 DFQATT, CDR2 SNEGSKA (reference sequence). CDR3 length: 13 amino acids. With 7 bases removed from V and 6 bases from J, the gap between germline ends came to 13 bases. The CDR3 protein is CSGTLGVNSPLHF. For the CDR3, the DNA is TGCAGTGGGACGCTGGGGGTTAATTCACCCCTCCACTTT.

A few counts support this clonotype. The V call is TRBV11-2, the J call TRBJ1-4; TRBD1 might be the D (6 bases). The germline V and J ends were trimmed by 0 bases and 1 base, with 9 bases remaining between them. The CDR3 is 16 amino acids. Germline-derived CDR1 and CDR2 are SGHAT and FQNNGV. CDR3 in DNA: TGTGCCAGCAGCTTAGACCCACAGGGAACTAATGAAAAACTGTTTTTT. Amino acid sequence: CASSLDPQGTNEKLFF.

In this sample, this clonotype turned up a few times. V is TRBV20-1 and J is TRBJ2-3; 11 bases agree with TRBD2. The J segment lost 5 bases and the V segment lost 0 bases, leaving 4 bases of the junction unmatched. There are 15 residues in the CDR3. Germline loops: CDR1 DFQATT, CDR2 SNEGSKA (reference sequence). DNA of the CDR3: TGCAGTGCTAGAGAATTAGGACTAGCGGGAGATACGCAGTATTTT. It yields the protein CSARELGLAGDTQYF.

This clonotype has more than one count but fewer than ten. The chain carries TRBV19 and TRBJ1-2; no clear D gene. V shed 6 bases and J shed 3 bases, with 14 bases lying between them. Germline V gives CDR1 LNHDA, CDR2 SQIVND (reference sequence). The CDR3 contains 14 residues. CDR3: CASSPPGTHYGYTF. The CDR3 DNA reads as TGTGCCAGTAGCCCCCCGGGCACCCACTATGGCTACACCTTC.

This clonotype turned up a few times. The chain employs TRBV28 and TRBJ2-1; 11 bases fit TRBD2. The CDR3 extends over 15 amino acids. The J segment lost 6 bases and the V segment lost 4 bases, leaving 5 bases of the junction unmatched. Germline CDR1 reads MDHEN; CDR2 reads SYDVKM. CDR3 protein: CASSSGLAAPNEQFF. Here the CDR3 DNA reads TGTGCCAGCAGTTCGGGACTAGCGGCCCCCAATGAGCAGTTCTTC.

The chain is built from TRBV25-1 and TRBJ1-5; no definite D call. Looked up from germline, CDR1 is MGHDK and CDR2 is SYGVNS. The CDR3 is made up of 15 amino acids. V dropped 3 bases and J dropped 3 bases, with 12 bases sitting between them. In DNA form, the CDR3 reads TGTGCCAGCAGTGAGAATCAGGCCTTCAATCAGCCCCAGCATTTT. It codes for CASSENQAFNQPQHF.

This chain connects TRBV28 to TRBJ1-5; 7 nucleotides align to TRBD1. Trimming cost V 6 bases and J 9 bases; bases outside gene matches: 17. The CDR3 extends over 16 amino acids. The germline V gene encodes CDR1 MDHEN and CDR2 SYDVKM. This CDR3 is CASSPGTDAIYPPQHF. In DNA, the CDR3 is TGTGCCAGCAGCCCCGGGACAGACGCAATCTATCCGCCCCAGCATTTT.

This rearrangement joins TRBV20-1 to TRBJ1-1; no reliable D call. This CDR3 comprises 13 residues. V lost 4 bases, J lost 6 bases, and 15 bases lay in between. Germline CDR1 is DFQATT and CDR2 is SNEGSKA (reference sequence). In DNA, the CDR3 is TGCAGTGCTACCTCCCGGAGGGTCTCTGAAGCTTTCTTT. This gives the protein CSATSRRVSEAFF.

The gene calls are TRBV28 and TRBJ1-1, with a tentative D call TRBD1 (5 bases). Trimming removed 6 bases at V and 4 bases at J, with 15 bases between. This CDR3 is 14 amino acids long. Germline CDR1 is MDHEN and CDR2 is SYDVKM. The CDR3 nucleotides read TGTGCCAGCAGGTCTGCAGGGACCACCACTGAAGCTTTCTTT. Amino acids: CASRSAGTTTEAFF. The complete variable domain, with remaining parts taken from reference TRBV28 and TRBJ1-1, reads DVKVTQSSRYLVKRTGEKVFLECVQDMDHENMFWYRQDPGLGLRLIYFSYDVKMKEKGDIPEGYSVSREKKERFSLILESASTNQTSMYLCASRSAGTTTEAFFGQGTRLTVV.

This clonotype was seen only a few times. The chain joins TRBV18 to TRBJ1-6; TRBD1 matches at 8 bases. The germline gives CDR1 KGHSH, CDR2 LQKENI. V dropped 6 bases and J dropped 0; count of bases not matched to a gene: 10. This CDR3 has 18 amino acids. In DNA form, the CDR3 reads TGTGCCAGCTCTCAGGAAAGGACAGGGAGCTCCTATAATTCACCCCTCCACTTT. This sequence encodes CASSQERTGSSYNSPLHF.

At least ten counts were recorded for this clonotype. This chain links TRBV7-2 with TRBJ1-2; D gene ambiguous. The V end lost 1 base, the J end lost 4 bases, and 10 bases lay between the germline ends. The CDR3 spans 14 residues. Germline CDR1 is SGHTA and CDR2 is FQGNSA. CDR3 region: CASSLERASYGYTF. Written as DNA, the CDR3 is TGTGCCAGCAGCTTAGAACGGGCTTCCTATGGCTACACCTTC.

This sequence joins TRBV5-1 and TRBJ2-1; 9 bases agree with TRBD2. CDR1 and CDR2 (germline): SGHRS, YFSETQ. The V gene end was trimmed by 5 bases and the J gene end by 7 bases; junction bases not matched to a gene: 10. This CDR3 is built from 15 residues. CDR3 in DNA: TGCGCCAGCAGGGTGCGGGAGGGTAGACTGAATGAGCAGTTCTTC. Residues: CASRVREGRLNEQFF.

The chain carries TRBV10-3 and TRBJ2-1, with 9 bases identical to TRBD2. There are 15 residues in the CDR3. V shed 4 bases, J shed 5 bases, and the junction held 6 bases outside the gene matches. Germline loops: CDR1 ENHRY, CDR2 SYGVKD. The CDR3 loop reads CAISGLAGSHNEQFF. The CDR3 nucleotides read TGTGCCATCAGTGGGCTAGCGGGGTCCCACAATGAGCAGTTCTTC.

CDR3 bases: TGCGCCAGCAGCCAAGAAAACTTGGCAGGGGGCAATGAGCAGTTCTTC. As protein: CASSQENLAGGNEQFF. The gene calls are TRBV4-1 and TRBJ2-1, with TRBD1 matching over 7 bases. CDR3 length equals 16 residues. V gave up 0 bases and J gave up 6 bases; unmatched junction bases: 8. The germline gives CDR1 MGHRA, CDR2 YSYEKL.

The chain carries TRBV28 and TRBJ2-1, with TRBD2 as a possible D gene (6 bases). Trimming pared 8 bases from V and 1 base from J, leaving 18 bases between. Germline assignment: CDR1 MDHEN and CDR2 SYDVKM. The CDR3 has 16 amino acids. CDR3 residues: CASYLAGSGSYNEQFF. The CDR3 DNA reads TGTGCCAGCTACTTGGCGGGATCGGGGTCCTACAATGAGCAGTTCTTC.

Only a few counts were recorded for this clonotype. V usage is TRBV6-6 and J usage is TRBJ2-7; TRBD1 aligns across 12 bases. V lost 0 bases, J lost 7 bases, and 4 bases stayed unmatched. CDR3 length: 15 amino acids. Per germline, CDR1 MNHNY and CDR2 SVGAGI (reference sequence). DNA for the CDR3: TGTGCCAGCAGTTACTCGGGACAGGGGGCGCGGGAGCAGTACTTC. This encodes CASSYSGQGAREQYF.

The CDR3, as DNA: TGCAGCGTAACAGGGGGCCCTAACTATGGCTACACCTTC. It translates to CSVTGGPNYGYTF. The V gene is TRBV29-1, the J gene TRBJ1-2, with 9 bases fitting TRBD1. Germline lookup yields CDR1 SQVTM and CDR2 ANQGSEA. This CDR3 contains 13 residues. Trimming took 6 bases from V and 0 from J; bases not matched to a gene: 2.

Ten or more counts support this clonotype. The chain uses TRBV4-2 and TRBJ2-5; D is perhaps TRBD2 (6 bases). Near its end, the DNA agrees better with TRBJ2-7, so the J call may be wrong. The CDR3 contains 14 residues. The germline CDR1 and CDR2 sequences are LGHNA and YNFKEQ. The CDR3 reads CASSESRDPFEQYF. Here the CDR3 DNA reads TGTGCCAGCAGCGAATCGCGGGACCCCTTCGAGCAGTACTTC.

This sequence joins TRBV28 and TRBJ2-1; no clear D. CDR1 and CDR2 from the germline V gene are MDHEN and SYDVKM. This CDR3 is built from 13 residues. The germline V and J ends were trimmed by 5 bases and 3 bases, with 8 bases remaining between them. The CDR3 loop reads CASSGRFYNEQFF. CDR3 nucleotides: TGTGCCAGCAGTGGCAGGTTCTACAATGAGCAGTTCTTC. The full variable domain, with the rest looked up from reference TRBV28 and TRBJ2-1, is DVKVTQSSRYLVKRTGEKVFLECVQDMDHENMFWYRQDPGLGLRLIYFSYDVKMKEKGDIPEGYSVSREKKERFSLILESASTNQTSMYLCASSGRFYNEQFFGPGTRLTVL.

The CDR3 region has the DNA TGCGCCAGCAGCCAAGATTGGGGGAACAATGAGCAGTTCTTC. This codes for CASSQDWGNNEQFF. V and J are TRBV4-1 and TRBJ2-1, with D possibly being TRBD1 or TRBD2 (5 bases each). V lost 0 bases and J lost 5, with 8 bases in between. Germline CDR1 is MGHRA and CDR2 is YSYEKL. This CDR3 is 14 amino acids long.

The CDR3 region has the DNA TGCGCCAGCAGCTCACGAGGGGGTGAGAACTATGGCTACACCTTC. It yields the protein CASSSRGGENYGYTF. The genes are TRBV5-1 and TRBJ1-2; tentative D call: TRBD1 (6 bases). The V and J ends lost 3 bases and 2 bases respectively, with 14 bases between them. The germline gives CDR1 SGHRS, CDR2 YFSETQ. The CDR3 consists of 15 residues.

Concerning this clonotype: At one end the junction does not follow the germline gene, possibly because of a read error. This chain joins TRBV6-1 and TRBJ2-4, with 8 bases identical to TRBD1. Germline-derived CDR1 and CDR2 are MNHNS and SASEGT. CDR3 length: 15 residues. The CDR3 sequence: CASSEAQGAGNIQYF. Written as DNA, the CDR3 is TGTGCCAGTAGTGAAGCGCAGGGGGCTGGAAACATTCAGTACTTC.

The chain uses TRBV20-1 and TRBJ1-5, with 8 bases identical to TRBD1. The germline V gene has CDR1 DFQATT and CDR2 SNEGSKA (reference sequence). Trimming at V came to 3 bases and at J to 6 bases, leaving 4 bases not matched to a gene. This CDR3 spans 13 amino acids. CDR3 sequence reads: CSARTGVGQPQHF. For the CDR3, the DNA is TGCAGTGCTAGGACAGGGGTCGGTCAGCCCCAGCATTTT.

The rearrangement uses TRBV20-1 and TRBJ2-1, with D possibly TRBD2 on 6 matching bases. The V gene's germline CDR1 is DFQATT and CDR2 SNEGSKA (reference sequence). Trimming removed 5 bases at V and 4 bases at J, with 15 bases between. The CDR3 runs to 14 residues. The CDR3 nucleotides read TGCAGTGCTGGGGGGACTGTAAGGTACAATGAGCAGTTCTTC. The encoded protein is CSAGGTVRYNEQFF.

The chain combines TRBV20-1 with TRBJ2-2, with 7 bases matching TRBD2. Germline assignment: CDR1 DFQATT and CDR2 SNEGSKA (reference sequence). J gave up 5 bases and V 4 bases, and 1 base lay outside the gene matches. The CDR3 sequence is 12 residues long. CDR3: CSAKRGTGELFF. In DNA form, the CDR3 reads TGCAGTGCTAAGCGGGGAACCGGGGAGCTGTTTTTT.